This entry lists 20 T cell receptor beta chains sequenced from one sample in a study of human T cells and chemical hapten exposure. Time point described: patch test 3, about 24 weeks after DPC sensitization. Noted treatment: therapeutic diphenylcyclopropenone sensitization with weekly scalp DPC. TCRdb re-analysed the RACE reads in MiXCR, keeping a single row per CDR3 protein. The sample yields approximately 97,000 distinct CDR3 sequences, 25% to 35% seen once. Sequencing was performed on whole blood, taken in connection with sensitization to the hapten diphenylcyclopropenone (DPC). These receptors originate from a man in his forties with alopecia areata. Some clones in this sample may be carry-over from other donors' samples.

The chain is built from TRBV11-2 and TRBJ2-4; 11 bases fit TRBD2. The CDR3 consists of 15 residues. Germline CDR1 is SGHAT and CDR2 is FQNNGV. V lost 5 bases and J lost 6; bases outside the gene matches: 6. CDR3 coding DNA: TGTGCCAGCAGCCTCCTAGCGGGAGGAGGAAACATTCAGTACTTC. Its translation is CASSLLAGGGNIQYF.

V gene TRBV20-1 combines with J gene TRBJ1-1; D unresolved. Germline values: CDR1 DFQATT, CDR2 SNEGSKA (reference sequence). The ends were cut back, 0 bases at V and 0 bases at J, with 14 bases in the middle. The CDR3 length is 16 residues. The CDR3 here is CSARDPREWMNTEAFF. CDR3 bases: TGCAGTGCTAGAGATCCCCGGGAGTGGATGAACACTGAAGCTTTCTTT.

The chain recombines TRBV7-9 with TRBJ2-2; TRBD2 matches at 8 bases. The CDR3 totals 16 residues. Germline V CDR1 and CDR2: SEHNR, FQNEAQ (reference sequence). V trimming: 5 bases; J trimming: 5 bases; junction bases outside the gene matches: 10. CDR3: CASSLSGTSHTGELFF. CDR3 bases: TGTGCCAGCAGCCTCTCCGGGACTAGTCATACCGGGGAGCTGTTTTTT.

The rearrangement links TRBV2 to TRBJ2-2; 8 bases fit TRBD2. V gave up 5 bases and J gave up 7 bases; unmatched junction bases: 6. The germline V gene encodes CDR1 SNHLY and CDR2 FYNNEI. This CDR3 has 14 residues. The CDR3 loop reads CASSQRELIGELFF. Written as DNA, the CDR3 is TGTGCCAGCAGTCAGCGGGAGCTAATCGGGGAGCTGTTTTTT.

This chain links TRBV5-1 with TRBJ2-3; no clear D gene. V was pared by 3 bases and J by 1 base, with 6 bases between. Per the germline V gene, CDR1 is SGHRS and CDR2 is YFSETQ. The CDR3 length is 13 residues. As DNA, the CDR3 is TGCGCCAGCAGCTCGACTCGCACAGATACGCAGTATTTT. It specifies CASSSTRTDTQYF.

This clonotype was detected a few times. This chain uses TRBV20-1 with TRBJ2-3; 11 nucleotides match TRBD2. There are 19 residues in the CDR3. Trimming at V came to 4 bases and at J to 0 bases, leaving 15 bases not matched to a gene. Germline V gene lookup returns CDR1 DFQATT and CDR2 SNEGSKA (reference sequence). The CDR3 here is CSATWYGTSGSSSTDTQYF. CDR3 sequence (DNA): TGCAGTGCTACCTGGTACGGGACTAGCGGTTCCTCTAGCACAGATACGCAGTATTTT.

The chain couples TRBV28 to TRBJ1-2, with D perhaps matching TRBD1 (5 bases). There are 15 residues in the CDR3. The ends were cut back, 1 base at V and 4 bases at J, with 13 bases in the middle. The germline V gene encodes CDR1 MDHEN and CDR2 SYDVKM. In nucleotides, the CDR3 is TGTGCCAGCAGTTTATCGCCAGGGAGGGTCTATGGCTACACCTTC. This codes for CASSLSPGRVYGYTF.

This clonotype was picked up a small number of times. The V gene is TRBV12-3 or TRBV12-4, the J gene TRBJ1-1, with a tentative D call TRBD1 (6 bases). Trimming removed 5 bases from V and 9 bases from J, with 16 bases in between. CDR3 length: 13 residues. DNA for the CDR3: TGTGCCAGCAGTCCTCGGGACACAGGAAAAGCTTTCTTT. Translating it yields CASSPRDTGKAFF.

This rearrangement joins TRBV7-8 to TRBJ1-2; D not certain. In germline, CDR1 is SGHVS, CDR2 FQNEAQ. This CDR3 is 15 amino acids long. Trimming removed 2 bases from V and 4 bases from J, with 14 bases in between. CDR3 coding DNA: TGTGCCAGCAGCTTATCTCCGACACAGTTCTATGGCTACACCTTC. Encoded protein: CASSLSPTQFYGYTF. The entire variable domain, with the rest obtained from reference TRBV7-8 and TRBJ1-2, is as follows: GAGVSQSPRYKVAKRGQDVALRCDPISGHVSLFWYQQALGQGPEFLTYFQNEAQLDKSGLPSDRFFAERPEGSVSTLKIQRTQQEDSAVYLCASSLSPTQFYGYTFGSGTRLTVV.

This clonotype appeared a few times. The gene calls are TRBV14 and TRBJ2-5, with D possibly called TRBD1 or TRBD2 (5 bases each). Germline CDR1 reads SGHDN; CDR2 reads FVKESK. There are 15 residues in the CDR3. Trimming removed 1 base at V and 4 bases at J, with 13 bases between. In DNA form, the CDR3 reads TGTGCCAGCAGCCAAGTGCTAGCCGGGGCAGAGACCCAGTACTTC. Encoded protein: CASSQVLAGAETQYF.

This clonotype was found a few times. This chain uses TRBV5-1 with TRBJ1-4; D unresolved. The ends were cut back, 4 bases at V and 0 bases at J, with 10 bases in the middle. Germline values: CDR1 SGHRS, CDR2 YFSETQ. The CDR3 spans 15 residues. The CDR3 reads CASSPLGATNEKLFF. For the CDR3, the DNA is TGCGCCAGCAGCCCCCTAGGCGCAACTAATGAAAAACTGTTTTTT. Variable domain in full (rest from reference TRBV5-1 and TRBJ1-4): KAGVTQTPRYLIKTRGQQVTLSCSPISGHRSVSWYQQTPGQGLQFLFEYFSETQRNKGNFPGRFSGRQFSNSRSEMNVSTLELGDSALYLCASSPLGATNEKLFFGSGTQLSVL.

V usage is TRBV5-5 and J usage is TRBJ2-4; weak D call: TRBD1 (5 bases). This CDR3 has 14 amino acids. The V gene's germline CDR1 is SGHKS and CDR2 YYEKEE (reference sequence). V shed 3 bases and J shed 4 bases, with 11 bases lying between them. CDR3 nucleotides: TGTGCCAGCAGCTATATCGACAGTAAAAACATTCAGTACTTC. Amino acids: CASSYIDSKNIQYF. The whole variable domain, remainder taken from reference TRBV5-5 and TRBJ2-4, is DAGVTQSPTHLIKTRGQQVTLRCSPISGHKSVSWYQQVLGQGPQFIFQYYEKEERGRGNFPDRFSARQFPNYSSELNVNALLLGDSALYLCASSYIDSKNIQYFGAGTRLSVL.

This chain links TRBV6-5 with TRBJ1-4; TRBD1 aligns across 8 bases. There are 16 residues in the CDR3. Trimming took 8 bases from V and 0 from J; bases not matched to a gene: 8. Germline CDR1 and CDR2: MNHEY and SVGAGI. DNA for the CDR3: TGTGCCAGCCTCGGGCAGGGGGCCTCAACTAATGAAAAACTGTTTTTT. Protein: CASLGQGASTNEKLFF.

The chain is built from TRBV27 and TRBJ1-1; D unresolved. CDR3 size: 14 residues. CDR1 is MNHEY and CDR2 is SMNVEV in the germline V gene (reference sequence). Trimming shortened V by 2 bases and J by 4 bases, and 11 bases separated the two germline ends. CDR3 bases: TGTGCCAGCAGTTTAGGAGGGTCGGCCACTGAAGCTTTCTTT. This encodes CASSLGGSATEAFF.

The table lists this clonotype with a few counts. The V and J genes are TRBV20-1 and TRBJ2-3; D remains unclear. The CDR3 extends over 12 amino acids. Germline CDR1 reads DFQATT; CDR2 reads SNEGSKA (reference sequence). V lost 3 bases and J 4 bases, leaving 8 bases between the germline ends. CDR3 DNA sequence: TGCAGTGCTAGGACCGGACCAGATACGCAGTATTTT. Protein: CSARTGPDTQYF.

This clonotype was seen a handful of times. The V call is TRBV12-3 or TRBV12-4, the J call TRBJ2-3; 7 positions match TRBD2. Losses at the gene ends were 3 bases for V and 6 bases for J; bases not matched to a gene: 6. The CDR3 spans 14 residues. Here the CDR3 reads CASSFGGRGDTQYF. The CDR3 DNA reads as TGTGCCAGCAGTTTTGGCGGGAGAGGCGATACGCAGTATTTT.

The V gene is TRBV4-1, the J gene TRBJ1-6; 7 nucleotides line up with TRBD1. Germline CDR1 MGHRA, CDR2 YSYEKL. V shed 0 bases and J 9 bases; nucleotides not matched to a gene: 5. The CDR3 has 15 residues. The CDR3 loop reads CASSQDRDSTSPLHF. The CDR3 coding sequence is TGCGCCAGCAGCCAAGATCGGGACAGTACTTCACCCCTCCACTTT.

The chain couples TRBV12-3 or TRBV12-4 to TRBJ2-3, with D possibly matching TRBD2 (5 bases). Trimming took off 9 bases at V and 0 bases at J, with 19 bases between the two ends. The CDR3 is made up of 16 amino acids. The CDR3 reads CASTPDGIVSTDTQYF. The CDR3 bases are TGTGCCAGTACGCCCGACGGGATTGTTAGCACAGATACGCAGTATTTT.

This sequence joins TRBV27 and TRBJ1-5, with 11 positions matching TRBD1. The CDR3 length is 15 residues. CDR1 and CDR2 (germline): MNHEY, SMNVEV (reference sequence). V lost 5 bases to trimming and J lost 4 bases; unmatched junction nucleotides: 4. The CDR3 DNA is TGTGCCAGCAGTAGGACAGGGGGCTATAATCAGCCCCAGCATTTT. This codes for CASSRTGGYNQPQHF.

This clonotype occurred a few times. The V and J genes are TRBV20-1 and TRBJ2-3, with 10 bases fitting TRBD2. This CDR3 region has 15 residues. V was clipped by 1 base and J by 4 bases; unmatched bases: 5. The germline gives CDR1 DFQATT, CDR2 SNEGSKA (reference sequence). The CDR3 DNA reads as TGCAGTGCTAGAGCTAGCGGGAGTGTCGCAGATACGCAGTATTTT. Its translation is CSARASGSVADTQYF.